The rows below give T cell receptor beta chains drawn from one sample of a study of blood T cell repertoires in COVID-19. The assay was immunoSEQ multiplex PCR, and TCRdb's table has in-frame clones only and misses some. This sample yields about 160,000 clones, of which 92% are seen a single time; roughly 4.8% belongs to the top ten. Sequenced: peripheral blood. These receptors all stem from a young man with COVID-19, enrolled during active disease. Both conserved end residues are part of each CDR3. The D gene is left open where the match is weak. Clone size appears in some rows only: once, few, many, or a class for an expanded clone.

d_gene: TRBD2; abundance: -; v_gene: TRBV4-1; j_gene: TRBJ2-7; CDR3nt: TGCGCCAGCAGCGATCCGGGGGGTGAAAGCTCCTACGAGCAGTACTTC; CDR3aa: CASSDPGGESSYEQYF
d_gene: TRBD1; abundance: -; v_gene: TRBV3-1/TRBV3-2; j_gene: TRBJ1-2; CDR3nt: TGTGCCAGCAGCCAGCAGGGGGCGCTTAAAAGTGGCTACACCTTC; CDR3aa: CASSQQGALKSGYTF
d_gene: TRBD1; abundance: -; v_gene: TRBV4-2; j_gene: TRBJ1-4; CDR3nt: TGTGCCAGCAGCCACAGGGGGGTCCTGTTTTTT; CDR3aa: CASSHRGVLFF
d_gene: TRBD1; abundance: -; v_gene: TRBV29-1; j_gene: TRBJ1-1; CDR3nt: TGCAGCGTTGAGTTAGGGGGCAGACGAGATAGAGCTTTCTTT; CDR3aa: CSVELGGRRDRAFF
d_gene: TRBD1; abundance: -; v_gene: TRBV19; j_gene: TRBJ1-3; CDR3nt: TGTGCCAGTGTGGACAGGGGAAACTCTGGAAACACCATATATTTT; CDR3aa: CASVDRGNSGNTIYF
d_gene: -; abundance: -; v_gene: TRBV9; j_gene: TRBJ1-4; CDR3nt: TGTGCCAGCAGCCCCAGGGGAGTTAATGAAAAACTGTTTTTT; CDR3aa: CASSPRGVNEKLFF
d_gene: -; abundance: -; v_gene: TRBV4-3; j_gene: TRBJ2-7; CDR3nt: TGCGCCAGCAGCCATGGACAGTTTTACGAGCAGTACTTC; CDR3aa: CASSHGQFYEQYF
d_gene: TRBD1; abundance: -; v_gene: TRBV7-8; j_gene: TRBJ1-5; CDR3nt: TGTGCCAGCAGACAGGACAGGGGGCTTAGCAATCAGCCCCAGCATTTT; CDR3aa: CASRQDRGLSNQPQHF
d_gene: TRBD1; abundance: -; v_gene: TRBV7-2; j_gene: TRBJ2-4; CDR3nt: TGTGCCAGCAGCCCCGGGACAGGGTTTATAGCCAAAAACATTCAGTACTTC; CDR3aa: CASSPGTGFIAKNIQYF
d_gene: -; abundance: -; v_gene: TRBV7-2; j_gene: TRBJ1-3; CDR3nt: TGTGCCAGCAGCCCTAGACAGGCAGGAAACACCATATATTTT; CDR3aa: CASSPRQAGNTIYF
d_gene: -; abundance: -; v_gene: TRBV27; j_gene: TRBJ2-1; CDR3nt: TGTGCCAGCAGTCCAGGGGCACCCCACGACAATGAGCAGTTCTTC; CDR3aa: CASSPGAPHDNEQFF
d_gene: -; abundance: -; v_gene: TRBV5-1; j_gene: TRBJ1-6; CDR3nt: TGCGCCAGCAGCTTGAACGATCAGAGAGCCGGACAACCCCTCCACTTT; CDR3aa: CASSLNDQRAGQPLHF
d_gene: -; abundance: -; v_gene: TRBV5-1; j_gene: TRBJ2-3; CDR3nt: TGCGCCAGCACCTCGGACATCAGCACAGATACGCAGTATTTT; CDR3aa: CASTSDISTDTQYF
d_gene: TRBD1; abundance: -; v_gene: TRBV4-2; j_gene: TRBJ2-7; CDR3nt: TGTGCCAGCAGCCAAGAATCGCAGGGGGCCAACGAGCAGTACTTC; CDR3aa: CASSQESQGANEQYF
d_gene: TRBD1; abundance: -; v_gene: TRBV18; j_gene: TRBJ2-2; CDR3nt: TGTGCCAGCCCTGGACAGGGGGCCAACACCGGGGAGCTGTTTTTT; CDR3aa: CASPGQGANTGELFF
d_gene: -; abundance: -; v_gene: TRBV19; j_gene: TRBJ2-3; CDR3nt: TGTGCCAGTAGTAAGGCCCAGGGGCTCAGAGATACGCAGTATTTT; CDR3aa: CASSKAQGLRDTQYF
d_gene: -; abundance: -; v_gene: TRBV3-1/TRBV3-2; j_gene: TRBJ1-1; CDR3nt: TGTGCCAGCAGCCATGGGGACGGGAGGAGGACTGAAGCTTTCTTT; CDR3aa: CASSHGDGRRTEAFF
d_gene: TRBD1; abundance: -; v_gene: TRBV7-9; j_gene: TRBJ1-2; CDR3nt: TGTGCCAGCAGCTTATTGGGACAGGGAACCAACTATGGCTACACCTTC; CDR3aa: CASSLLGQGTNYGYTF
d_gene: TRBD1; abundance: -; v_gene: TRBV6-6; j_gene: TRBJ1-1; CDR3nt: TGTGCCAGCAGTTCCCAGGGGGAAATGAACACTGAAGCTTTCTTT; CDR3aa: CASSSQGEMNTEAFF
d_gene: TRBD1; abundance: -; v_gene: TRBV10-3; j_gene: TRBJ2-1; CDR3nt: TGTGCCATCAGTGAGACAGGGGGAATAAAAAGGGGTGAGCAGTTCTTC; CDR3aa: CAISETGGIKRGEQFF
d_gene: TRBD2; abundance: -; v_gene: TRBV18; j_gene: TRBJ2-5; CDR3nt: TGTGCCAGCACCGGGACTAGCCAAGAGACCCAGTACTTC; CDR3aa: CASTGTSQETQYF
d_gene: -; abundance: -; v_gene: TRBV18; j_gene: TRBJ1-1; CDR3nt: TGTGCCAGCTCACCCAGCACCGGGTTGAACACTGAAGCTTTCTTT; CDR3aa: CASSPSTGLNTEAFF
d_gene: TRBD1; abundance: few; v_gene: TRBV6-5; j_gene: TRBJ1-3; CDR3nt: TGTGCCAGCAGTCACTGGGACAGAATTGGAAACACCATATATTTT; CDR3aa: CASSHWDRIGNTIYF
d_gene: -; abundance: few; v_gene: TRBV4-3; j_gene: TRBJ2-5; CDR3nt: TGCGCCAGCAGCCAAGACGTGGGAACAGGTGAGACCCAGTACTTC; CDR3aa: CASSQDVGTGETQYF
d_gene: TRBD2; abundance: -; v_gene: TRBV28; j_gene: TRBJ2-1; CDR3nt: TGTGCCAGCAGTGAGCGGGAGATTCGGTTCTTC; CDR3aa: CASSEREIRFF
d_gene: TRBD1; abundance: -; v_gene: TRBV7-6; j_gene: TRBJ2-7; CDR3nt: TGTGCCAGCAGCTTAAGAGGGGGCAATACCTACGAGCAGTACTTC; CDR3aa: CASSLRGGNTYEQYF
d_gene: -; abundance: -; v_gene: TRBV6-5; j_gene: TRBJ1-1; CDR3nt: TGTGCCAGCAGCCGGACAGATAGCACTGAAGCTTTCTTT; CDR3aa: CASSRTDSTEAFF
d_gene: TRBD1; abundance: -; v_gene: TRBV7-9; j_gene: TRBJ2-3; CDR3nt: TGTGCCAGCAGCTTAGTGACAGGGGGCACAGATACGCAGTATTTT; CDR3aa: CASSLVTGGTDTQYF
d_gene: TRBD2; abundance: -; v_gene: TRBV9; j_gene: TRBJ2-1; CDR3nt: TGTGCCAGCAGCTCCCGTGGAGCGGGGAGTGAGCAGTTCTTC; CDR3aa: CASSSRGAGSEQFF
d_gene: -; abundance: -; v_gene: TRBV28; j_gene: TRBJ2-1; CDR3nt: TGTGGAAGTAGCTTACCGGGGGTCGGAGGAAATGAGCAGTTCTTC; CDR3aa: CGSSLPGVGGNEQFF
d_gene: -; abundance: once; v_gene: TRBV19; j_gene: TRBJ2-7; CDR3nt: TGTGCCAGTAGTTTGAGCCATGTTCGCGGAGGATTATCCTACGAGCAGTACTTC; CDR3aa: CASSLSHVRGGLSYEQYF
d_gene: -; abundance: -; v_gene: TRBV7-3; j_gene: TRBJ2-2; CDR3nt: TGTGCCAGCAGCCATGAGCTGAGCGGGGAGCTGTTTTTT; CDR3aa: CASSHELSGELFF
d_gene: -; abundance: -; v_gene: TRBV6-5; j_gene: TRBJ2-7; CDR3nt: TGTGCCAGCAGTTACTCGGGCAGGGGCGTTTACGAGCAGTACTTC; CDR3aa: CASSYSGRGVYEQYF
d_gene: TRBD1; abundance: -; v_gene: TRBV19; j_gene: TRBJ1-1; CDR3nt: TGTGCCAGTTTTGGGACAGGGGGCGGAGGGTCTGAAGCTTTCTTT; CDR3aa: CASFGTGGGGSEAFF
d_gene: -; abundance: -; v_gene: TRBV14; j_gene: TRBJ1-4; CDR3nt: TGTGCCAGCAGCCAACCCCCGGGAGTGCGGGAGATTTGGGTAAGTGAAAAACTGTTTTTT; CDR3aa: CASSQPPGVREIWVSEKLFF
d_gene: TRBD1; abundance: -; v_gene: TRBV6-1; j_gene: TRBJ1-5; CDR3nt: TGTGCCAGCAGTGAAGCAAGGACAGGGCAGCCCCAGCATTTT; CDR3aa: CASSEARTGQPQHF
d_gene: -; abundance: once; v_gene: TRBV20-1; j_gene: TRBJ2-7; CDR3nt: TGCAGTGCCTCTAACTACGAGCAGTACTTC; CDR3aa: CSASNYEQYF
d_gene: TRBD2; abundance: -; v_gene: TRBV5-4; j_gene: TRBJ2-1; CDR3nt: TGTGCCAGCAGCTTGGCCACTAGCGGGAGGGCCAATGAGCAGTTCTTC; CDR3aa: CASSLATSGRANEQFF